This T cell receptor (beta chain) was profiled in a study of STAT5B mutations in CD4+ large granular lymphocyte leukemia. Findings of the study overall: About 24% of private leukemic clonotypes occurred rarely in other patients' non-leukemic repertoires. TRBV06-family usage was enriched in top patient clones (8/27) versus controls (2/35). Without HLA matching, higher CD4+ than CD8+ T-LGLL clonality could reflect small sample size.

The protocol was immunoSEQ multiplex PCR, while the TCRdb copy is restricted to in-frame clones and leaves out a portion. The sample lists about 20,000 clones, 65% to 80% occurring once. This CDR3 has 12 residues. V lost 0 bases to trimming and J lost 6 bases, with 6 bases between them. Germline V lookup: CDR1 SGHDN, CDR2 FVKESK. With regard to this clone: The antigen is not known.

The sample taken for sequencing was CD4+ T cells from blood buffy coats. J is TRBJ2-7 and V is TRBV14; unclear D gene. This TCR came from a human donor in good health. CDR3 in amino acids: CASSQEVGEQYF. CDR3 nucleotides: TGTGCCAGCAGCCAAGAAGTGGGCGAGCAGTACTTC.